A single sample is the source of the 26 T cell receptor beta chains below, sequenced in a study of blood T cell repertoires in COVID-19. Produced via immunoSEQ multiplex PCR; TCRdb's table is partial and in-frame only. The sample includes some 80,000 clones, roughly nine tenths of them seen just once. Sequenced: peripheral blood. These receptors were collected from a woman in her 50s with active or convalescent COVID-19.

V usage is TRBV2 and J usage is TRBJ2-3; D perhaps matches TRBD1 (5 bases). Trimming removed 7 bases from V and 2 bases from J, with 16 bases in between. The CDR3 has 15 amino acids. Germline V lookup: CDR1 SNHLY, CDR2 FYNNEI. CDR3 sequence reads: CASTAAGMYTDTQYF. In DNA form, the CDR3 reads TGTGCCAGCACGGCCGCAGGGATGTACACAGATACGCAGTATTTT.

This clone was detected once. V is TRBV30 and J is TRBJ2-7; 12 nucleotides match TRBD2. The CDR3 is 15 residues long. The V and J ends lost 2 bases and 2 bases, in that order; junction bases with no gene match: 4. CDR1 and CDR2 from the germline V gene are GTSNPN and SVGIG (reference sequence). The CDR3 DNA is TGTGCCTGGAGTTGGACTAGCGGGGTCGCCTACGAGCAGTACTTC. This translates into CAWSWTSGVAYEQYF.

The chain employs TRBV18 and TRBJ1-2; D uncertain. This CDR3 region has 15 residues. Germline assignment: CDR1 KGHSH and CDR2 LQKENI. Trimming stripped 3 bases from V and 0 bases from J, with 11 bases between. The CDR3 spells CASSPQESANYGYTF. In DNA, the CDR3 is TGTGCCAGCTCACCCCAGGAATCCGCTAACTATGGCTACACCTTC.

This chain joins TRBV7-8 and TRBJ1-2, with D uncertain. Germline V gives CDR1 SGHVS, CDR2 FQNEAQ. Trimming stripped 5 bases from V and 0 bases from J, with 4 bases between. The CDR3 loop spans 12 amino acids. The CDR3 nucleotides are TGTGCCAGCAGCCCAGCTAACTATGGCTACACCTTC. Protein: CASSPANYGYTF.

V gene TRBV30 combines with J gene TRBJ1-2; 9 bases line up with TRBD1. The CDR3 totals 14 residues. Germline V gives CDR1 GTSNPN, CDR2 SVGIG (reference sequence). CDR3: CASSGTGSWEGYTF. DNA of the CDR3: TGTGCTTCGTCCGGGACAGGGTCATGGGAGGGCTACACCTTC.

The chain has TRBV20-1 and TRBJ2-1; 7 bases match TRBD2. The CDR3 covers 14 residues. Trimming took 3 bases from V and 8 from J; bases not matched to a gene: 10. Germline CDR1 is DFQATT and CDR2 is SNEGSKA (reference sequence). The CDR3 is CSASIPSGSYEQFF. CDR3 DNA: TGCAGTGCTAGTATCCCTAGCGGTAGTTATGAGCAGTTCTTC.

The chain links TRBV29-1 to TRBJ1-1; no definite D call. CDR3 size: 12 residues. Trimming removed 4 bases from V and 1 base from J, with 7 bases in between. In germline, CDR1 is SQVTM, CDR2 ANQGSEA. The CDR3 sequence: CSVVTSNTEAFF. The CDR3 nucleotides read TGCAGCGTTGTGACTTCGAACACTGAAGCTTTCTTT.

This clone appeared a single time. The chain employs TRBV5-1 and TRBJ2-1, with D perhaps matching TRBD1 (6 bases). Germline loops: CDR1 SGHRS, CDR2 YFSETQ. The CDR3 covers 15 residues. The V end was cut by 6 bases, the J end by 2 bases, with 15 bases between. The CDR3 loop is CASNPTGNPYNEQFF. CDR3 coding DNA: TGCGCCAGCAACCCCACAGGGAACCCCTACAATGAGCAGTTCTTC.

This chain joins TRBV6-1 and TRBJ1-2; D remains unclear. V lost 3 bases and J lost 4, with 15 bases in between. Germline V CDR1 and CDR2: MNHNS, SASEGT. This CDR3 is built from 15 residues. The DNA for the CDR3 is TGTGCCAGCAGTGAGCGTTCCCTACCCCGCTATGGCTACACCTTC. The encoded protein is CASSERSLPRYGYTF.

The gene calls are TRBV28 and TRBJ1-3; 8 nucleotides agree with TRBD1. Germline lookup yields CDR1 MDHEN and CDR2 SYDVKM. The CDR3 runs 17 residues. The ends lost 5 bases at V and 2 bases at J; junction bases unmatched: 11. The DNA of the CDR3 is TGTGCCAGCAGTGCTTGGACAGGGTTGGGGCCTGGAAACACCATATATTTT. It encodes CASSAWTGLGPGNTIYF. The whole variable domain, filled in from reference TRBV28 and TRBJ1-3, reads DVKVTQSSRYLVKRTGEKVFLECVQDMDHENMFWYRQDPGLGLRLIYFSYDVKMKEKGDIPEGYSVSREKKERFSLILESASTNQTSMYLCASSAWTGLGPGNTIYFGEGSWLTVV.

The rearrangement joins TRBV6-5 to TRBJ2-5; 10 bases are shared with TRBD2. CDR3 length equals 16 residues. After removal of 2 bases from V and 2 bases from J, the junction contained 5 bases not matched to a gene. Germline V CDR1 and CDR2: MNHEY, SVGAGI. CDR3 residues: CASSYTRTSGQETQYF. The CDR3 DNA is TGTGCCAGCAGTTACACGCGGACTAGCGGACAAGAGACCCAGTACTTC.

The V gene is TRBV20-1, the J gene TRBJ1-3; no reliable D call. From germline, CDR1 is DFQATT and CDR2 SNEGSKA (reference sequence). Trimming pared 5 bases from V and 4 bases from J, leaving 6 bases between. The CDR3 extends over 11 amino acids. CDR3 in amino acids: CSAPSGNTIYF. CDR3 sequence (DNA): TGCAGTGCTCCCTCCGGAAACACCATATATTTT.

This chain connects TRBV9 to TRBJ2-7; D might be TRBD2 (6 bases). Trimming stripped 3 bases from V and 0 bases from J, with 16 bases between. CDR3 length equals 16 residues. CDR1 and CDR2 from the germline V gene are SGDLS and YYNGEE. The CDR3 coding sequence is TGTGCCAGCAGCGCAACTGGGACTGACCCCTCCTACGAGCAGTACTTC. Amino acid sequence: CASSATGTDPSYEQYF.

This chain uses TRBV9 with TRBJ2-1, with TRBD1 matching 9 bases. The CDR3 length is 15 residues. Per germline, CDR1 SGDLS and CDR2 YYNGEE. Trimming took 0 bases from V and 3 from J; bases not matched to a gene: 1. CDR3 region: CASSVVGQGYNEQFF. CDR3 bases: TGTGCCAGCAGCGTAGTGGGACAGGGCTACAATGAGCAGTTCTTC.

The chain joins TRBV5-1 to TRBJ2-7; the match to TRBD1 covers 7 bases. After removal of 3 bases from V and 1 base from J, the junction contained 4 bases not matched to a gene. Germline V gene lookup returns CDR1 SGHRS and CDR2 YFSETQ. The CDR3 is made up of 14 amino acids. CDR3 sequence: CASSWGTASYEQYF. The CDR3 DNA is TGCGCCAGCAGCTGGGGGACAGCTTCCTACGAGCAGTACTTC. Based on the CDR3 plus reference TRBV5-1 and TRBJ2-7, the full variable domain is KAGVTQTPRYLIKTRGQQVTLSCSPISGHRSVSWYQQTPGQGLQFLFEYFSETQRNKGNFPGRFSGRQFSNSRSEMNVSTLELGDSALYLCASSWGTASYEQYFGPGTRLTVT.

This sequence joins TRBV5-4 and TRBJ2-7; the D gene is possibly TRBD2 (6 bases). Germline CDR1 reads SGHNT; CDR2 reads YYREEE (reference sequence). This CDR3 contains 13 residues. Trimming took off 4 bases at V and 8 bases at J, with 16 bases between the two ends. CDR3: CASSEHSGTQQYF. Here the CDR3 DNA reads TGTGCCAGCAGCGAACATTCCGGGACTCAGCAGTACTTC. Filled out from reference TRBV5-4 and TRBJ2-7, the complete variable domain reads ETGVTQSPTHLIKTRGQQVTLRCSSQSGHNTVSWYQQALGQGPQFIFQYYREEENGRGNFPPRFSGLQFPNYSSELNVNALELDDSALYLCASSEHSGTQQYFGPGTRLTVT.

The chain links TRBV5-6 to TRBJ2-2, with 8 nucleotides matching TRBD1. Trimming removed 4 bases from V and 7 bases from J; junction bases left unmatched: 9. The germline V gene encodes CDR1 SGHDT and CDR2 YYEEEE. The CDR3 spans 15 residues. CDR3 nucleotide sequence: TGTGCCAGCAGCCGGGACAGGAGGGTAGGCGGGGAGCTGTTTTTT. Translating it yields CASSRDRRVGGELFF.

V is TRBV29-1 and J is TRBJ1-2, with TRBD1 matching over 9 bases. Germline V gene lookup returns CDR1 SQVTM and CDR2 ANQGSEA. The V gene end was trimmed by 6 bases and the J gene end by 6 bases; junction bases not matched to a gene: 2. CDR3 length: 11 residues. The DNA for the CDR3 is TGCAGCGTGGACAGGGGAAATGGCTACACCTTC. Protein product: CSVDRGNGYTF. The full variable domain, its missing parts supplied by reference TRBV29-1 and TRBJ1-2, is SAVISQKPSRDICQRGTSLTIQCQVDSQVTMMFWYRQQPGQSLTLIATANQGSEATYESGFVIDKFPISRPNLTFSTLTVSNMSPEDSSIYLCSVDRGNGYTFGSGTRLTVV.

For the CDR3, the DNA is TGTGCCAGTAGTCGGGGACCCGGGTCGACAGGGAAACACGGGGAGCTGTTTTTT. Protein: CASSRGPGSTGKHGELFF. This chain uses TRBV19 with TRBJ2-2; 7 bases are shared with TRBD1. This CDR3 contains 18 residues. V shed 5 bases and J 7 bases; nucleotides not matched to a gene: 19. CDR1 and CDR2 (germline): LNHDA, SQIVND (reference sequence).

This clone has only one observation. This chain uses TRBV6-2 or TRBV6-3 with TRBJ1-5; a weak D match, TRBD1 (6 bases). The CDR3 runs to 15 residues. V lost 5 bases and J lost 6, with 17 bases in between. Germline lookup yields CDR1 MNHEY and CDR2 SVGEGT. CDR3 in amino acids: CASSPLDSFTQPQHF. The CDR3 DNA is TGTGCCAGCAGTCCCCTGGACAGCTTCACTCAGCCCCAGCATTTT.

The V call is TRBV18, the J call TRBJ1-2; 8 bases line up with TRBD1. J was trimmed by 6 bases and V by 5 bases; bases with no gene match: 17. Per the germline V gene, CDR1 is KGHSH and CDR2 is LQKENI. The CDR3 consists of 17 residues. This CDR3 is CASSATGTGGPTNGYTF. The CDR3 nucleotides are TGTGCCAGCTCAGCAACCGGGACAGGAGGTCCTACTAATGGCTACACCTTC.

The chain uses TRBV19 and TRBJ2-7; maybe TRBD2 (7 bases). With 5 bases removed from V and 6 bases from J, the gap between germline ends came to 8 bases. Germline loops: CDR1 LNHDA, CDR2 SQIVND (reference sequence). The CDR3 contains 11 residues. DNA for the CDR3: TGTGCCAGTAGTGGGGGGGCCGAGCAGTACTTC. The encoded protein is CASSGGAEQYF.

The sample holds a few counts of this clone. The rearrangement links TRBV5-6 to TRBJ1-4, with D possibly TRBD1 on 6 matching bases. The CDR3 totals 17 residues. Trimming left V 0 bases short and J 0 bases short, with 12 bases between. Germline assignment: CDR1 SGHDT and CDR2 YYEEEE. The chain's CDR3 is CASSLVGDTTTNEKLFF. CDR3 nucleotide sequence: TGTGCCAGCAGCTTGGTCGGGGACACTACAACTAATGAAAAACTGTTTTTT. Filled out from reference TRBV5-6 and TRBJ1-4, the complete variable domain reads DAGVTQSPTHLIKTRGQQVTLRCSPKSGHDTVSWYQQALGQGPQFIFQYYEEEERQRGNFPDRFSGHQFPNYSSELNVNALLLGDSALYLCASSLVGDTTTNEKLFFGSGTQLSVL.

CDR3: CASSDLTTNYGYTF. In DNA form, the CDR3 reads TGTGCCAGCAGTGACCTTACAACTAACTATGGCTACACCTTC. This rearrangement joins TRBV25-1 to TRBJ1-2; no definite D call. The germline CDR1 and CDR2 sequences are MGHDK and SYGVNS. V dropped 3 bases and J dropped 0 bases, with 8 bases sitting between them. The CDR3 is made up of 14 amino acids.

The chain has TRBV24-1 and TRBJ2-3; D gene uncertain. The V end was cut by 1 base, the J end by 6 bases, with 7 bases between. The CDR3 loop spans 13 amino acids. The germline CDR1 and CDR2 sequences are KGHDR and SFDVKD. The CDR3 DNA reads TGTGCCACCAGTGATTTCAGGCCGGATACGCAGTATTTT. This encodes CATSDFRPDTQYF.

V is TRBV7-2 and J is TRBJ1-4; 8 nucleotides agree with TRBD1. CDR3 size: 15 residues. J gave up 4 bases and V 6 bases, and 7 bases lay outside the gene matches. Germline assignment: CDR1 SGHTA and CDR2 FQGNSA. The CDR3 nucleotides read TGTGCCAGCAGTCAGACAGGGGTTCATAATGAAAAACTGTTTTTT. It yields the protein CASSQTGVHNEKLFF.